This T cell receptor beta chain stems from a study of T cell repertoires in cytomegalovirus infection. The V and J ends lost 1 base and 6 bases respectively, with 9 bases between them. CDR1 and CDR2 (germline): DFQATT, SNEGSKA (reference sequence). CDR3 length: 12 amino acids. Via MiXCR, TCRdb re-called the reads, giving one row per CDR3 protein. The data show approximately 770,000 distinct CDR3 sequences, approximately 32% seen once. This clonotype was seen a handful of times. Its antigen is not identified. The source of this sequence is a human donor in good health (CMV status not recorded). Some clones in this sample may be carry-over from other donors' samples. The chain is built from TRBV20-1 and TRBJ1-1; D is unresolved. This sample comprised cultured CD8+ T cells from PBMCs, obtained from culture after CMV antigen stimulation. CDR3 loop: CSARAGMAEAFF. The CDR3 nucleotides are TGCAGTGCTAGAGCGGGGATGGCTGAAGCTTTCTTT.